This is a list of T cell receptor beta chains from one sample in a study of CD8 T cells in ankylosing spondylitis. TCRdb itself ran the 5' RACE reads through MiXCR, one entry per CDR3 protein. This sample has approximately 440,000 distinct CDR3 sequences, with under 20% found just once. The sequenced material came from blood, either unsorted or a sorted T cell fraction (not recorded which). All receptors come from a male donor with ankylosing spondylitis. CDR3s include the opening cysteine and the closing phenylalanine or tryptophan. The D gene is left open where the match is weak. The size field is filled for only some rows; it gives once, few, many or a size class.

CDR3 protein: CASSQVDSYNEQFF
CDR3 DNA: TGTGCCAGCAGCCAAGTGGACAGCTACAATGAGCAGTTCTTC
V gene: TRBV3-1
clone size: few
D gene: -
J gene: TRBJ2-1

CDR3 protein: CASSQDQREGLEQYF
CDR3 DNA: TGCGCCAGCAGCCAAGATCAACGGGAGGGATTGGAGCAGTACTTC
V gene: TRBV4-1
clone size: few
D gene: TRBD2
J gene: TRBJ2-7

CDR3 protein: CASSLESELAGGEQFF
CDR3 DNA: TGCGCCAGCAGCTTGGAGAGCGAACTAGCGGGGGGCGAGCAGTTCTTC
V gene: TRBV5-1
clone size: -
D gene: TRBD2
J gene: TRBJ2-1

CDR3 protein: CASSFLGESETQYF
CDR3 DNA: TGTGCCAGCAGCTTTTTGGGGGAATCAGAGACCCAGTACTTC
V gene: TRBV7-9
clone size: -
D gene: -
J gene: TRBJ2-5

CDR3 protein: CASSYPLPDGSRGTQYF
CDR3 DNA: TGTGCCAGCAGTTACCCACTCCCCGATGGTTCCCGGGGTACGCAGTATTTT
V gene: TRBV6-2/TRBV6-3
clone size: few
D gene: -
J gene: TRBJ2-3

CDR3 protein: CASSSLSGGGTDTQYF
CDR3 DNA: TGTGCCAGCAGCTCCCTTAGCGGGGGGGGAACAGATACGCAGTATTTT
V gene: TRBV11-2
clone size: few
D gene: TRBD2
J gene: TRBJ2-3

CDR3 protein: CASSESALEWNSPLHF
CDR3 DNA: TGCGCCAGCAGTGAGTCCGCATTGGAATGGAATTCACCCCTCCACTTT
V gene: TRBV10-2
clone size: -
D gene: -
J gene: TRBJ1-6

CDR3 protein: CSASEGQGFGYTF
CDR3 DNA: TGCAGTGCTTCAGAGGGACAGGGGTTTGGCTACACCTTC
V gene: TRBV20-1
clone size: few
D gene: TRBD1
J gene: TRBJ1-2

CDR3 protein: CASSYGQPRSYDEAFF
CDR3 DNA: TGTGCCAGCAGTTATGGACAGCCAAGAAGTTACGATGAAGCTTTCTTT
V gene: TRBV6-5
clone size: few
D gene: -
J gene: TRBJ1-1

CDR3 protein: CASSQDYKGGDRALAKNIQYF
CDR3 DNA: TGCGCCAGCAGCCAAGACTATAAAGGTGGCGACAGGGCCCTAGCCAAAAACATTCAGTACTTC
V gene: TRBV4-1
clone size: many
D gene: TRBD1
J gene: TRBJ2-4

CDR3 protein: CASSPRDTNSPLHF
CDR3 DNA: TGTGCCAGCAGCCCCCGGGACACGAATTCACCCCTCCACTTT
V gene: TRBV7-6
clone size: few
D gene: -
J gene: TRBJ1-6

CDR3 protein: CAISATLSQGGWNEQYF
CDR3 DNA: TGTGCCATCAGTGCCACACTATCTCAGGGTGGGTGGAACGAGCAGTACTTC
V gene: TRBV10-3
clone size: few
D gene: -
J gene: TRBJ2-7

CDR3 protein: CASSPETGRGYTF
CDR3 DNA: TGTGCCAGCAGCCCAGAGACAGGGAGGGGCTACACCTTC
V gene: TRBV6-1
clone size: -
D gene: TRBD1
J gene: TRBJ1-2

CDR3 protein: CSVRGRGANVLTF
CDR3 DNA: TGCAGTGTCCGGGGGCGGGGGGCCAACGTCCTGACTTTC
V gene: TRBV20-1
clone size: few
D gene: -
J gene: TRBJ2-6

CDR3 protein: CASSFFDRALNTEAFF
CDR3 DNA: TGTGCCAGCAGTTTTTTCGACAGGGCCTTGAACACTGAAGCTTTCTTT
V gene: TRBV28
clone size: -
D gene: TRBD1
J gene: TRBJ1-1

CDR3 protein: CSAIGLAGLTEQYF
CDR3 DNA: TGCAGTGCTATCGGACTAGCGGGGCTTACGGAGCAGTACTTC
V gene: TRBV20-1
clone size: few
D gene: TRBD2
J gene: TRBJ2-7

CDR3 protein: CASSFRLAGQETQYF
CDR3 DNA: TGTGCCAGCAGCTTCCGGCTAGCGGGACAAGAGACCCAGTACTTC
V gene: TRBV5-6
clone size: few
D gene: TRBD2
J gene: TRBJ2-5